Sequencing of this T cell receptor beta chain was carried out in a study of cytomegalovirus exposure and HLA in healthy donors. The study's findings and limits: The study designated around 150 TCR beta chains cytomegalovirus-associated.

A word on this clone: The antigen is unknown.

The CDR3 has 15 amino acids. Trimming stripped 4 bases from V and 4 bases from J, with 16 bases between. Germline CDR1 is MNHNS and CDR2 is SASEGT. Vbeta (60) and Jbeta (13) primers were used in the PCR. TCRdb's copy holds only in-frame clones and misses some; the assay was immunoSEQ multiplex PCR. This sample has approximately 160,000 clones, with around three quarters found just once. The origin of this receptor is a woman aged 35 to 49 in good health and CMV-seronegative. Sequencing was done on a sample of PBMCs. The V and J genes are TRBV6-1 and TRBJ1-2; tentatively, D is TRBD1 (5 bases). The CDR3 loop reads CASSATGGPLYGYTF. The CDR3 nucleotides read TGTGCCAGCAGTGCCACAGGCGGACCTCTCTATGGCTACACCTTC.